This TCR beta chain came from a study of shared clonotypes between healthy human individuals. Study results and limitations: Clonotypes not shared had lower generation probabilities than those common to all four donors. Naive subsets typically showed greater estimated richness than memory subsets.

Each sorted subset replicate got 200 ng genomic DNA, 25,000 to 30,000 genomes. Sequenced by immunoSEQ multiplex PCR; TCRdb stores in-frame clones only, minus some. The profile shows fewer than 1 million clones, roughly 96% of them singletons. Terminally differentiated effector memory CD45RA+ cells were excluded by CCR7 positive selection of CD45RO-negative cells. Germline V lookup: CDR1 ENHRY, CDR2 SYGVKD. The CDR3 is 18 amino acids. The germline V and J ends were trimmed by 3 bases and 0 bases, with 18 bases remaining between them. The table lists this clone with a count of one. Antigen specificity is unknown.

Sequencing input: naive CD8+ T cells sorted from blood. The receptor was isolated from a man aged 25 to 40 in good health. This sequence joins TRBV10-3 and TRBJ2-1; perhaps D is TRBD1 or TRBD2 (5 bases each). In DNA, the CDR3 is TGTGCCATCAGTGATCCTACGGGGACCACGAACTCCTACAATGAGCAGTTCTTC. Protein sequence: CAISDPTGTTNSYNEQFF.